The 22 T cell receptor beta chains listed next were all sequenced from one sample in a study of monozygotic twins with inflammatory bowel disease. Following a re-call of the 5' RACE reads, TCRdb has one entry per CDR3 protein and lacks DNA. The sample has fewer than 550,000 distinct CDR3 sequences; the top ten hold about 2.3%. Sequencing was performed on blood. The receptors come from a human donor with ulcerative colitis or Crohn's disease, or a healthy co-twin of an affected twin (not recorded which).

The chain uses TRBV4-3 and TRBJ2-1. The CDR3 length is 16 residues. Germline assignment: CDR1 LGHNA and CDR2 YSLEER. Here the CDR3 reads CASSQGTGSKYNEQFF.

The chain employs TRBV5-1 and TRBJ2-7; the D call from TCRdb, TRBD2, cannot be confirmed without DNA. Germline V gene lookup returns CDR1 SGHRS and CDR2 YFSETQ. This CDR3 comprises 18 residues. CDR3 protein: CASSYTTRREGQPYEQYF.

The V and J genes are TRBV7-2 and TRBJ1-2; TCRdb's D call of TRBD1 is untestable without DNA. This CDR3 is 14 amino acids long. CDR1 and CDR2 from the germline V gene are SGHTA and FQGNSA. This CDR3 is CASSLVSRAEGYTF.

This chain joins TRBV5-1 and TRBJ1-2; checking the TCRdb D call of TRBD1 is not possible without DNA. The CDR3 runs 16 residues. The germline V gene encodes CDR1 SGHRS and CDR2 YFSETQ. The chain's CDR3 is CASSLGGHGTNYGYTF.

This chain joins TRBV5-1 and TRBJ2-1; TCRdb outputs TRBD2, but without DNA this stays unchecked. From germline, CDR1 is SGHRS and CDR2 YFSETQ. The CDR3 totals 15 residues. The CDR3 loop is CASSRDSSSYNEQFF.

The rearrangement joins TRBV30 to TRBJ2-7. The CDR3 runs to 11 residues. Looked up from germline, CDR1 is GTSNPN and CDR2 is SVGIG (reference sequence). The CDR3: CAWSVGYEQYF.

The chain links TRBV12-3 or TRBV12-4 to TRBJ2-3. The CDR3 has 15 residues. CDR3 protein: CASSFLTTSTDTQYF.

The chain carries TRBV5-1 and TRBJ2-7; the D call from TCRdb, TRBD2, cannot be confirmed without DNA. Per germline, CDR1 SGHRS and CDR2 YFSETQ. The CDR3 is 15 amino acids. This CDR3 is CASSLTQTSGSEQYF.

The genes are TRBV18 and TRBJ2-2. Per germline, CDR1 KGHSH and CDR2 LQKENI. The CDR3 spans 17 residues. Here the CDR3 reads CASSPITGSGNTGELFF.

V is TRBV3-1 and J is TRBJ1-1; TCRdb names TRBD1, which stays unverified in the absence of DNA. This CDR3 has 15 amino acids. Germline V gives CDR1 LGHDT, CDR2 YNNKEL (reference sequence). CDR3 sequence: CASSPTGQRNTEAFF. The variable domain in full, with the rest retrieved from reference TRBV3-1 and TRBJ1-1, is DTAVSQTPKYLVTQMGNDKSIKCEQNLGHDTMYWYKQDSKKFLKIMFSYNNKELIINETVPNRFSPKSPDKAHLNLHINSLELGDSAVYFCASSPTGQRNTEAFFGQGTRLTVV.

V gene TRBV9 combines with J gene TRBJ1-2; TCRdb indicates TRBD1, and absent DNA this call remains unverified. The CDR3 consists of 13 residues. The germline V gene encodes CDR1 SGDLS and CDR2 YYNGEE. The chain's CDR3 is CASSLTSGYGYTF.

The V and J genes are TRBV29-1 and TRBJ2-5; lacking DNA, the TRBD1 call made by TCRdb goes unchecked. CDR3 length: 13 amino acids. Germline CDR1 SQVTM, CDR2 ANQGSEA. CDR3 region: CSVRIGAEETQYF.

The CDR3 loop is CASSVQGALNSPLHF. The V call is TRBV7-2, the J call TRBJ1-6; TCRdb lists TRBD1, though no DNA is available to test this call. This CDR3 has 15 residues. Germline V gene lookup returns CDR1 SGHTA and CDR2 FQGNSA.

The V gene is TRBV4-3, the J gene TRBJ1-2; checking the TCRdb D call of TRBD1 is not possible without DNA. CDR1 and CDR2 from the germline V gene are LGHNA and YSLEER. This CDR3 is 17 amino acids long. The CDR3 is CASSQEAAGGGFYGYTF.

The genes are TRBV20-1 and TRBJ2-5; TCRdb's D call, TRBD1, is unchecked because there is no DNA. The CDR3 length is 16 residues. Germline loops: CDR1 DFQATT, CDR2 SNEGSKA (reference sequence). CDR3 protein: CSAANLVVGGGETQYF.

The rearrangement joins TRBV5-5 to TRBJ2-1; TCRdb proposes TRBD1, but this gene call is untestable without DNA. The CDR3 has 16 residues. Germline assignment: CDR1 SGHKS and CDR2 YYEKEE (reference sequence). The CDR3 is CASSLGEGTPFGEQFF. Full variable domain (remainder filled in from reference TRBV5-5 and TRBJ2-1): DAGVTQSPTHLIKTRGQQVTLRCSPISGHKSVSWYQQVLGQGPQFIFQYYEKEERGRGNFPDRFSARQFPNYSSELNVNALLLGDSALYLCASSLGEGTPFGEQFFGPGTRLTVL.

The J gene is TRBJ1-6, the V gene TRBV10-3. CDR3 size: 13 residues. Germline V CDR1 and CDR2: ENHRY, SYGVKD. The CDR3 region is CAISETLGSPLHF.

The chain combines TRBV5-1 with TRBJ1-6; TCRdb outputs TRBD1, but without DNA this stays unchecked. CDR3 length: 15 residues. Per the germline V gene, CDR1 is SGHRS and CDR2 is YFSETQ. The CDR3 sequence is CASSPPNQGDSPLHF.

The genes are TRBV6-5 and TRBJ2-6. The CDR3 consists of 15 residues. The germline gives CDR1 MNHEY, CDR2 SVGAGI. The CDR3 here is CASSYGSSGANVLTF.

V usage is TRBV5-1 and J usage is TRBJ2-2; without DNA, the TCRdb call of TRBD1 cannot be checked. This CDR3 contains 16 residues. CDR1 is SGHRS, CDR2 YFSETQ, per germline. This CDR3 is CASGLYGQGITGELFF.

The chain joins TRBV24-1 to TRBJ2-1; TCRdb names TRBD1, which stays unverified in the absence of DNA. The CDR3 is made up of 15 amino acids. Germline CDR1 reads KGHDR; CDR2 reads SFDVKD. CDR3 protein: CATSDGDRPNNEQFF.

The rearrangement joins TRBV3-1 to TRBJ1-2; the TRBD1 assignment by TCRdb is unverifiable without DNA. The germline gives CDR1 LGHDT, CDR2 YNNKEL (reference sequence). This CDR3 contains 15 residues. The CDR3 loop is CASSQGQPLNYGYTF.